This is a list of T cell receptor beta chains from one sample in a study of blood T cells in healthy people across ages. TCRdb re-called the 5' RACE reads with MiXCR, one entry per CDR3 protein. The sample contains some 1,800,000 distinct CDR3 sequences, about 39% of which appear only once. Material: blood. Receptors were obtained from a human donor in good health. CDR3s include the opening cysteine and the closing phenylalanine or tryptophan. D genes are given only for firm matches. Clone size appears in some rows only: once, few, many, or a class for an expanded clone.

j_call d_call clone_size v_call cdr3_nt cdr3_aa
TRBJ2-7 - few TRBV29-1 TGCAGCGTTGGGGCCCAGTCGGCCCAGAGCTCCTACGAGCAGTACTTC CSVGAQSAQSSYEQYF
TRBJ1-2 - few TRBV24-1 TGTGCCACCAGTGATTCCGGGACACCGGGGGCCGGCTACACCTTC CATSDSGTPGAGYTF
TRBJ2-7 - few TRBV9 TGTGCCAGCAACGAGACGTTATCCTACGAGCAGTACTTC CASNETLSYEQYF
TRBJ2-5 - - TRBV19 TGTGCCAGTAGTATAATTGGGGGGACCCAGTACTTC CASSIIGGTQYF
TRBJ2-1 TRBD2 - TRBV28 TGTGCCAGCAGACTAGCGGGGCTTAACAATGAGCAGTTCTTC CASRLAGLNNEQFF
TRBJ2-1 - few TRBV7-2 TGTGCCAGCAGCTTCAGTCGGGATGAGCAGTTCTTC CASSFSRDEQFF
TRBJ2-3 TRBD1 - TRBV4-1 TGCGCCAGCAGGCCGACAGGGCTCGGCACAGATACGCAGTATTTT CASRPTGLGTDTQYF
TRBJ2-7 - - TRBV6-6 TGTGCCAGCAGTTACCTAGGGGTTTTCGAGCAGTACTTC CASSYLGVFEQYF
TRBJ1-1 TRBD1 - TRBV10-2 TGCGCCAGCAGAGCCGGGACAGGGAAGAAGAACACTGAAGCTTTCTTT CASRAGTGKKNTEAFF
TRBJ2-5 - few TRBV5-1 TGCGCCAGCAGCTTGGCCAAGCCATTCCGTGGAGAGACCCAGTACTTC CASSLAKPFRGETQYF
TRBJ2-5 - - TRBV4-2 TGTGCCAGCAGCCCCGAGGAACAAGAGACCCAGTACTTC CASSPEEQETQYF
TRBJ1-1 TRBD1 once TRBV11-2 TGTGCCAGCAGACATTACAGGGGGGCTATGAACACTGAAGCTTTCTTT CASRHYRGAMNTEAFF
TRBJ2-5 TRBD1 - TRBV2 TGTGCCAGTTTTACAGGGGGCGAAGAGACCCAGTACTTC CASFTGGEETQYF
TRBJ1-6 TRBD1 - TRBV12-3/TRBV12-4 TGTGCCGGCAGTCCCCGGAACACAGGGGGCAATTCACCCCTCCACTTT CAGSPRNTGGNSPLHF
TRBJ2-3 TRBD2 few TRBV7-3 TGTGCCAGCAGCTTCGGAGAGCGGGGGGGCTCGGATACGCAGTATTTT CASSFGERGGSDTQYF
TRBJ2-3 - - TRBV20-1 TGCAGTGCTCCGGACTTTAGCACAGATACGCAGTATTTT CSAPDFSTDTQYF
TRBJ2-4 - - TRBV12-3/TRBV12-4 TGTGCCAGCAGTCAGATAAAAGGACGGAGGAGCTCCTACAATGAGCAGTACTTC CASSQIKGRRSSYNEQYF
TRBJ2-7 TRBD1 few TRBV6-5 TGTGCCAGCAGTTACTTTCCGAGACAGGGCTACGAGCAGTACTTC CASSYFPRQGYEQYF
TRBJ1-2 - few TRBV27 TGTGCCAGCAGTTTCTTAGGGTGGCCAACTAACTATGGCTACACCTTC CASSFLGWPTNYGYTF
TRBJ2-3 - - TRBV2 TGTGCCAGCAGTGTTAGACAGTCAAGGAGAGGGACAGATACGCAGTATTTT CASSVRQSRRGTDTQYF
TRBJ1-5 - - TRBV12-3/TRBV12-4 TGTGCCATCAGCCGGTGGAACAATCAGCCCCAGCATTTT CAISRWNNQPQHF
TRBJ2-7 - - TRBV2 TGTGCCAGCAGTGGGGTCGGGGAAAGCTCCTACGAGCAGTACTTC CASSGVGESSYEQYF
TRBJ1-1 - - TRBV5-5 TGTGCCAGCAGCTGGGGACAATCGTACACTGAAGCTTTCTTT CASSWGQSYTEAFF
TRBJ2-1 - - TRBV5-1 TGCGCCAGCAGCTTGGGAAGTTGGCGGATGGACAGCCTCAATGAGCAGTTCTTC CASSLGSWRMDSLNEQFF
TRBJ2-7 TRBD1 - TRBV12-3/TRBV12-4 TGTGCCAGCAGTTTAGGACGGGACAGGGGGCGCGAGAGCTCCTACGAGCAGTACTTC CASSLGRDRGRESSYEQYF
TRBJ1-1 - - TRBV29-1 TGCAGCGTTGAAGATAACACTGAAGCTTTCTTT CSVEDNTEAFF
TRBJ1-2 TRBD1 - TRBV7-6 TGTGCCAGCAGCTTAGCTGGACAGGGGTACTATGGCTACACCTTC CASSLAGQGYYGYTF
TRBJ2-1 TRBD2 - TRBV20-1 TGCAGTGCTAGAGGAGCGGGGGGGTCCTGGGAGCAGTTCTTC CSARGAGGSWEQFF
TRBJ2-5 TRBD1 - TRBV6-5 TGTGCCAGCAGCCTCGCCGACAGGGAGCAAGAGACCCAGTACTTC CASSLADREQETQYF
TRBJ1-1 TRBD1 - TRBV6-5 TGTGCCAGCAGCGGCGGGACAGGGAAAGCTTTCTTT CASSGGTGKAFF
TRBJ1-2 - - TRBV7-2 TGTGCCAGCAGCAACGTTAACTATGGCTACACCTTC CASSNVNYGYTF
TRBJ1-4 TRBD1 - TRBV20-1 TGCAGTGCTCGGACAGGGGGCAGTGAAAAACTGTTTTTT CSARTGGSEKLFF
TRBJ2-3 - few TRBV20-1 TGCAGTGCCCCCCCCAGGCACACAGATACGCAGTATTTT CSAPPRHTDTQYF
TRBJ2-1 TRBD1 - TRBV12-3/TRBV12-4 TGTGCCAGCAGTCCCTACAGGGGGGCCGGGGATGAGCAGTTCTTC CASSPYRGAGDEQFF
TRBJ2-1 - - TRBV7-2 TGTGCCGGCAGCTTAGTTTCGTGGTCGAGGGATGAGCAGTTCTTC CAGSLVSWSRDEQFF
TRBJ2-5 TRBD1 few TRBV9 TGTGCCAGCAGCGTCGGGACAGGGGGGCAACAGACCCAGTACTTC CASSVGTGGQQTQYF
TRBJ2-1 TRBD2 few TRBV6-5 TGTGCCAGCAGTGGGACTAGGAACAATGAGCAGTTCTTC CASSGTRNNEQFF
TRBJ1-2 - - TRBV12-3/TRBV12-4 TGTGCCAGCAGTTTAGTGGATAACGATGGCTACACCTTC CASSLVDNDGYTF
TRBJ1-1 - - TRBV18 TGTGCCAGCTCACCACCGGTACAGACCATGAACACTGAAGCTTTCTTT CASSPPVQTMNTEAFF
TRBJ2-3 TRBD1 few TRBV12-3/TRBV12-4 TGTGCCAGCACCCTATACGGGGACAGGCCTAGCACAGATACGCAGTATTTT CASTLYGDRPSTDTQYF
TRBJ1-5 - - TRBV11-2 TGTGCCAGCAGCTTAGGAGTCGGGAGCAATAGCAATCAGCCCCAGCATTTT CASSLGVGSNSNQPQHF
TRBJ1-4 - few TRBV5-1 TGCGCCAGCAGCTCGACAGTTAATGAAAAACTGTTTTTT CASSSTVNEKLFF
TRBJ2-1 TRBD1 - TRBV7-2 TGTGCCAGCAGCTCCCTGGGACAGCCCGCCAATGAGCAGTTCTTC CASSSLGQPANEQFF
TRBJ2-1 TRBD2 - TRBV29-1 TGCAGCGTTGAAGCCCTGACTAGCCGTGCGGTCAATGAGCAGTTCTTC CSVEALTSRAVNEQFF
TRBJ1-5 TRBD1 few TRBV24-1 TGTGCCACCAGTGATACAGGGGTTAGAGGCAATCAGCCCCAGCATTTT CATSDTGVRGNQPQHF
TRBJ2-7 TRBD1 few TRBV4-3 TGCGCCAGCAGCCAAGGGGCCGGGACAGAGTCCTACGAGCAGTACTTC CASSQGAGTESYEQYF
TRBJ1-5 - few TRBV5-6 TGTGCCAGCAGCTTGTTTTCTAACAGGGATCAGCCCCAGCATTTT CASSLFSNRDQPQHF
TRBJ2-3 - few TRBV27 TGTGCCAGCAGTTTCACCAGCAGGGGCACAGATACGCAGTATTTT CASSFTSRGTDTQYF
TRBJ1-4 TRBD1 - TRBV29-1 TGCAGCGTGGGGGGGACGACAGGGACCTTTTTGAAACTGTTTTTT CSVGGTTGTFLKLFF
TRBJ2-7 - - TRBV6-5 TGTGCCAGTAGCAAGACAGAAACCTACGAGCAGTACTTC CASSKTETYEQYF
TRBJ1-1 - few TRBV20-1 TGCAGTGCTAGATCTGGGATGGGACGCACTGAAGCTTTCTTT CSARSGMGRTEAFF
TRBJ2-5 - - TRBV15 TGTGCCACCAGCAGAGAGGGGGCCTTAACAGGGACGGAGACCCAGTACTTC CATSREGALTGTETQYF
TRBJ2-5 - few TRBV7-2 TGTGCCAGCAGCTTCGCACAGCAAGAGACCCAGTACTTC CASSFAQQETQYF
TRBJ1-5 - - TRBV20-1 - CSAGAVGEQFFGPGVQPQHF